This is a list of T cell receptor beta chains from one sample in a study of cytomegalovirus exposure and HLA in healthy donors. Libraries were prepared by immunoSEQ multiplex PCR; TCRdb keeps only in-frame clonotypes and omits some of them. The sample holds 100,000 or so clones, about 74% seen once. The specimen sequenced was PBMCs. These receptors were obtained from a male donor in good health and CMV-seropositive. The CDR3 runs from the conserved cysteine through the conserved F or W. A D gene is named only where the DNA matches it firmly. Size tells how often a clone was seen (once, few, many) or the class of an expanded clone, and some rows leave it out.

d_call	v_call	j_call	clone_size	cdr3_nt	cdr3_aa
.	TRBV7-9	TRBJ1-4	.	TGTGCCAGCAGCCCCGAGGGAACTAATGAAAAACTGTTTTTT	CASSPEGTNEKLFF
TRBD1	TRBV19	TRBJ1-5	.	TGTGCCAGTACCGGATGGGCCCAGGACAGGGGGCGCGGCAATCAGCCCCAGCATTTT	CASTGWAQDRGRGNQPQHF
.	TRBV5-4	TRBJ2-1	.	TGTGCCAGCAGCTCCCCCGGGGGCAATGAGCAGTTCTTC	CASSSPGGNEQFF
.	TRBV6-5	TRBJ1-4	.	TGTGCCAGCAGGTCCAATGCCCGGGATGAAAAACTGTTTTTT	CASRSNARDEKLFF
TRBD1	TRBV7-9	TRBJ2-7	.	TGTGCCACCCAGACAGGGATCAACGAGCAGTACTTC	CATQTGINEQYF
.	TRBV5-5	TRBJ2-7	.	TGTGCCAGCAGTTCAGGGATGGCAGGCGAGCAGTACTTC	CASSSGMAGEQYF
.	TRBV11-3	TRBJ2-2	.	TGTGCCAGCAGCCCCGGACAACCGAACACCGGGGAGCTGTTTTTT	CASSPGQPNTGELFF
.	TRBV6-5	TRBJ2-3	.	TGTGCCAGCAGCCTCCAGGGGTTTCGGGATACGCAGTATTTT	CASSLQGFRDTQYF
.	TRBV21-1	TRBJ2-4	.	TGTGCCAGCGAGCCGGGACTAGCCAAAAACATTCAGTACTTC	CASEPGLAKNIQYF
.	TRBV18	TRBJ1-5	.	TGTGCCAGCTCACCAAACTCTGAACCGGGGTATCAGCCCCAGCATTTT	CASSPNSEPGYQPQHF
.	TRBV15	TRBJ2-7	.	TGTGCCACCAGCAGAGATACGGCCTACGAGCAGTACTTC	CATSRDTAYEQYF
.	TRBV9	TRBJ2-7	.	TGTGCCAGCAGCGTAGAAGCGCGGGCCACCTACGAGCAGTACTTC	CASSVEARATYEQYF
TRBD2	TRBV6-1	TRBJ2-3	once	TGTGCCAGCAGAGTCGGACTAGCGGGAATAGATACGCAGTATTTT	CASRVGLAGIDTQYF
TRBD1	TRBV19	TRBJ1-5	.	TGTGCCAGTAGGGGCGTCGGACAGGGGCATCAGCCCCAGCATTTT	CASRGVGQGHQPQHF
TRBD2	TRBV11-3	TRBJ2-3	.	TGTGCCAGCAGCCGGACTAGCGGGAGTGGAGATACGCAGTATTTT	CASSRTSGSGDTQYF
.	TRBV19	TRBJ2-3	.	TGTGCCAGTACTTACGGGAGTCGGGGAGATACGCAGTATTTT	CASTYGSRGDTQYF
TRBD2	TRBV29-1	TRBJ2-1	.	TGCAGCGTTGAAATTCGTAGCGGGGCCCACAATGAGCAGTTCTTC	CSVEIRSGAHNEQFF
TRBD1	TRBV5-1	TRBJ1-1	.	TGCGCCAGCAGCCCAAAACAGGGGCCGAACACTGAAGCTTTCTTT	CASSPKQGPNTEAFF
TRBD1	TRBV19	TRBJ1-2	.	TGTGCCAGTAGTAGGGCGGGACAGGGGCTTCGTGGCTACACCTTC	CASSRAGQGLRGYTF
.	TRBV11-2	TRBJ2-7	.	TGTGCCAGCAGCGCCCAGACAGGGGAGGGCGAGCAGTACTTC	CASSAQTGEGEQYF
.	TRBV29-1	TRBJ2-5	.	TGCAGCGTTATTAGGGAGTTCGGATTGGAGACCCAGTACTTC	CSVIREFGLETQYF
TRBD2	TRBV6-1	TRBJ2-7	.	TGTGCCAGCAAAACAGGCGGGAGTGGTACCTACGAGCAGTACTTC	CASKTGGSGTYEQYF
TRBD1	TRBV14	TRBJ2-2	few	TGTGCCAGCAGCCCCGGGACAGGAGAGACCGGGGAGCTGTTTTTT	CASSPGTGETGELFF
.	TRBV14	TRBJ1-1	once	TGTGCCAGCAGCCAAGATTGGGGACTAGGGGCTTTCTTT	CASSQDWGLGAFF
.	TRBV10-3	TRBJ1-2	.	TGTGCCATCAGTGAGCCCGGGGGGTCCACAGGCTATGACTACACCTTC	CAISEPGGSTGYDYTF
.	TRBV6-5	TRBJ2-1	few	TGTGCCAGCAGTTCGTACGGCAATGAGCAGTTCTTC	CASSSYGNEQFF
TRBD2	TRBV5-1	TRBJ2-1	.	TGCGCCAGCAGCTGGACCGGGACTAGCGGGGTCTTC	CASSWTGTSGVF
.	TRBV4-1	TRBJ2-4	.	TGCGCCAGCAGCCAAGGGGGACACGGGGCCAAAAACATTCAGTACTTC	CASSQGGHGAKNIQYF
.	TRBV7-8	TRBJ2-7	.	TGTGCCAGCAGCTTAGGCGGGATAGGGTACGAGCAGTACTTC	CASSLGGIGYEQYF
TRBD1	TRBV18	TRBJ2-7	.	TGTGCCAGCTCTCGGGACAGAACCTACGAGCAGTACTTC	CASSRDRTYEQYF
.	TRBV6-5	TRBJ1-1	.	TGTGCCAGCAGTCACCCCGGTTTGAACACTGAAGCTTTCTTT	CASSHPGLNTEAFF
.	TRBV5-4	TRBJ2-3	.	TGTGCCAGCAGCTTGGGGGGCTCCACAGATACGCAGTATTTT	CASSLGGSTDTQYF
TRBD1	TRBV5-1	TRBJ2-7	.	TGCGCCAGCAGCGTAGAGGGACAGGGGGCGGACGAGCAGTACTTC	CASSVEGQGADEQYF
TRBD2	TRBV30	TRBJ2-3	few	TGTGCCTGGAGGACTAGCGGCACAGATACGCAGTATTTT	CAWRTSGTDTQYF
.	TRBV6-5	TRBJ1-2	once	TGTGCCAGCAGCCAACGGGGGACTAACTATGGCTACACCTTC	CASSQRGTNYGYTF
TRBD2	TRBV2	TRBJ2-3	.	TGTGCCAGCATTGAGCGGGAGAACGCAGATACGCAGTATTTT	CASIERENADTQYF
TRBD2	TRBV5-6	TRBJ2-7	.	TGTGCCAGCAGCTCTCCCCTGGGAGCGGGAGGGACCTACGAGCAGTACTTC	CASSSPLGAGGTYEQYF